These T cell receptor beta chains were read from a single sample in a study of CXCR3-negative and CXCR3-positive naive CD8 T cells. TCRdb reprocessed the 5' RACE reads and stores each CDR3 protein as one record, lacking DNA. This repertoire includes roughly 8,300 distinct CDR3 sequences. The sample was naive CXCR3- CD8+ T cells from blood. These receptors were taken from a human donor in good health. Some clones in this sample may be carry-over from other donors' samples. Both conserved end residues are part of each CDR3. Each record gives: clone size, J gene, CDR3 length, V gene, CDR3 protein. Expanded clones are given a class, and other clones once, few, many or no size at all.

clone size: NA
J gene: TRBJ2-3
CDR3 length: 13
V gene: TRBV20-1
CDR3 protein: CSANAVNADTQYF

clone size: NA
J gene: TRBJ2-3
CDR3 length: 13
V gene: TRBV5-1
CDR3 protein: CASSLRDTDTQYF

clone size: NA
J gene: TRBJ2-7
CDR3 length: 14
V gene: TRBV29-1
CDR3 protein: CSVEDRTGAGEQYF

clone size: medium-sized
J gene: TRBJ1-2
CDR3 length: 17
V gene: TRBV20-1
CDR3 protein: CSARDIQRLIPLGGYTF

clone size: NA
J gene: TRBJ2-3
CDR3 length: 14
V gene: TRBV7-2
CDR3 protein: CASSNSNEKGTQYF

clone size: NA
J gene: TRBJ2-7
CDR3 length: 14
V gene: TRBV28
CDR3 protein: CASSLSGRTYEQYF

clone size: NA
J gene: TRBJ2-7
CDR3 length: 12
V gene: TRBV7-8
CDR3 protein: CASSLSSYEQYF

clone size: NA
J gene: TRBJ2-1
CDR3 length: 15
V gene: TRBV29-1
CDR3 protein: CSVYILAGLYNEQFF

clone size: NA
J gene: TRBJ1-1
CDR3 length: 13
V gene: TRBV4-1
CDR3 protein: CASSQNRNKGAFF

clone size: NA
J gene: TRBJ2-1
CDR3 length: 19
V gene: TRBV11-2
CDR3 protein: CASSTSSPTGGRRSDEQFF

clone size: NA
J gene: TRBJ2-3
CDR3 length: 15
V gene: TRBV29-1
CDR3 protein: CSVEGQGKVTDTQYF

clone size: NA
J gene: TRBJ1-5
CDR3 length: 13
V gene: TRBV7-6
CDR3 protein: CASSLERDQPQHF

clone size: NA
J gene: TRBJ2-1
CDR3 length: 14
V gene: TRBV29-1
CDR3 protein: CSVGGWKGYNEQFF

clone size: NA
J gene: TRBJ2-1
CDR3 length: 16
V gene: TRBV29-1
CDR3 protein: CSVEDLLAGVYNEQFF